This T cell receptor (beta chain) was captured in a study of T cell responses to AZD1222 COVID-19 vaccine. General study findings and limits: At study baseline, merely a handful of AZD1222 recipients were seropositive.

Only in-frame clones appear in the TCRdb table, and some are missing; sequencing was by immunoSEQ multiplex PCR. In the table there are 160,000 or so clones, 90% to 95% of which are singletons. This clone was counted between two and nine times. Its antigen is still unknown. V shed 4 bases and J shed 0 bases, with 11 bases lying between them. CDR3 length: 15 amino acids. Germline assignment: CDR1 LNHDA and CDR2 SQIVND (reference sequence). Sequenced material: peripheral blood, taken on day 0 of MenACWY control vaccination. The chain links TRBV19 to TRBJ2-3, with D maybe TRBD1 (6 bases). This sequence was found in an adult in good health. The CDR3 is CASSTQGSSTDTQYF. The DNA of the CDR3 is TGTGCCAGTAGTACTCAGGGGTCCAGCACAGATACGCAGTATTTT.